The 25 T cell receptor beta chains listed next were all sequenced from one sample in a study of cytomegalovirus exposure and HLA in healthy donors. This table comes from immunoSEQ multiplex PCR, and its TCRdb copy is limited to in-frame clones, with some not included. The top ten hold around 1.2% of the sample, which has 100,000 to 150,000 clones, 89% seen once. The sequencing input was PBMCs. The source is a woman aged 18-29 years in good health and CMV-seronegative.

V usage is TRBV11-2 and J usage is TRBJ2-1; 8 bases fit TRBD1. The junction had 7 bases not matched to a gene; V was cut back by 0 bases and J by 15 bases. The CDR3 contains 13 residues. From germline, CDR1 is SGHAT and CDR2 FQNNGV. CDR3 sequence (DNA): TGTGCCAGCAGCTTAGAGCAACAGGGGGTGCCGTTCTTC. Residues: CASSLEQQGVPFF.

The chain links TRBV10-3 to TRBJ2-2; no firm D call. The CDR3 contains 14 residues. The germline V gene has CDR1 ENHRY and CDR2 SYGVKD. Trimming stripped 7 bases from V and 2 bases from J, with 11 bases between. CDR3 protein: CAINGFGNTGELFF. The CDR3 DNA follows: TGTGCCATCAACGGGTTCGGTAACACCGGGGAGCTGTTTTTT.

The sample holds one count of this clone. The CDR3 is CASGGLDRAYEQYF. CDR3 nucleotides: TGTGCCAGCGGGGGCTTGGACAGAGCCTACGAGCAGTACTTC. The J gene is TRBJ2-7, the V gene TRBV5-6; weak D call: TRBD1 (6 bases). The V end was cut by 7 bases, the J end by 2 bases, with 16 bases between. In germline, CDR1 is SGHDT, CDR2 YYEEEE. CDR3 length: 14 residues.

The rearrangement links TRBV19 to TRBJ1-2; a weak D match, TRBD1 (6 bases). The CDR3 consists of 15 residues. The V gene's germline CDR1 is LNHDA and CDR2 SQIVND (reference sequence). V lost 8 bases and J lost 2, with 18 bases in between. In DNA form, the CDR3 reads TGTGCCAGTTCCTATGGGGCAGGGGCCAACTATGGCTACACCTTC. Amino acids: CASSYGAGANYGYTF. Drawing the rest from reference TRBV19 and TRBJ1-2, the complete variable domain is DGGITQSPKYLFRKEGQNVTLSCEQNLNHDAMYWYRQDPGQGLRLIYYSQIVNDFQKGDIAEGYSVSREKKESFPLTVTSAQKNPTAFYLCASSYGAGANYGYTFGSGTRLTVV.

Notes on this clone: The sample holds other DNA sequences that translate to the same CDR3. The rearrangement joins TRBV18 to TRBJ2-7, with TRBD1 matching 8 bases. Trimming cost V 3 bases and J 4 bases; bases outside gene matches: 5. Germline V gives CDR1 KGHSH, CDR2 LQKENI. This CDR3 has 14 residues. In nucleotides, the CDR3 is TGTGCCAGCTCACCGCGACAGGGGACGTACGAGCAGTACGTC. Protein product: CASSPRQGTYEQYV.

This clone was observed a few times. This chain links TRBV5-1 with TRBJ2-3; TRBD1 matches 11 bases. Per the germline V gene, CDR1 is SGHRS and CDR2 is YFSETQ. The CDR3 is made up of 16 amino acids. The J segment lost 6 bases and the V segment lost 4 bases, leaving 10 bases of the junction unmatched. The CDR3 is CASSKPTGTGGDTQYF. The CDR3 DNA reads as TGCGCCAGCAGCAAGCCCACCGGGACAGGGGGGGATACGCAGTATTTT.

V and J are TRBV9 and TRBJ2-5; maybe TRBD1 (6 bases). The V gene lost 5 bases and the J gene lost 2 bases, with 10 bases spanning the gap. The CDR3 is made up of 13 amino acids. Germline V gene sequence: CDR1 SGDLS, CDR2 YYNGEE. The DNA for the CDR3 is TGTGCCAGCAGTGGGACACTACAAGAGACCCAGTACTTC. This encodes CASSGTLQETQYF.

V and J are TRBV5-6 and TRBJ2-4, with 14 positions matching TRBD2. CDR1 is SGHDT and CDR2 is YYEEEE in the germline V gene. The CDR3 sequence is 13 residues long. The trim removed 2 bases at V and 16 bases at J, leaving 5 bases unmatched. The CDR3 protein is CASSFGTSGSPYF. The CDR3, as DNA: TGTGCCAGCAGCTTTGGGACTAGCGGGAGTCCTTACTTC. The full variable domain, in which reference TRBV5-6 and TRBJ2-4 provide the parts outside the CDR3, is DAGVTQSPTHLIKTRGQQVTLRCSPKSGHDTVSWYQQALGQGPQFIFQYYEEEERQRGNFPDRFSGHQFPNYSSELNVNALLLGDSALYLCASSFGTSGSPYFGAGTRLSVL.

The chain recombines TRBV19 with TRBJ1-2; TRBD1 is a possible D gene (6 bases). V lost 4 bases to trimming and J lost 5 bases, with 20 bases between them. Looked up from germline, CDR1 is LNHDA and CDR2 is SQIVND (reference sequence). CDR3 length equals 16 residues. CDR3 in DNA: TGTGCCAGTAGTACCCCCTCGACAGGAGAACCTTATGGCTACACCTTC. Its translation is CASSTPSTGEPYGYTF. Full variable domain (remainder filled in from reference TRBV19 and TRBJ1-2): DGGITQSPKYLFRKEGQNVTLSCEQNLNHDAMYWYRQDPGQGLRLIYYSQIVNDFQKGDIAEGYSVSREKKESFPLTVTSAQKNPTAFYLCASSTPSTGEPYGYTFGSGTRLTVV.

This rearrangement joins TRBV6-1 to TRBJ2-1; no definite D call. Germline V gene data show CDR1 as MNHNS and CDR2 as SASEGT. CDR3 length: 15 residues. The germline V and J ends were trimmed by 0 bases and 10 bases, with 16 bases remaining between them. CDR3 nucleotides: TGTGCCAGCAGTGAAGCCTCGTTGGCGGCCGTAGAGCAGTTCTTC. This codes for CASSEASLAAVEQFF.

The chain has TRBV9 and TRBJ2-1; no clear D gene. Germline V gene data show CDR1 as SGDLS and CDR2 as YYNGEE. The CDR3 contains 14 residues. Trimming left V 0 bases short and J 5 bases short, with 9 bases between. CDR3: CASSVGDNNNEQFF. CDR3 in DNA: TGTGCCAGCAGCGTAGGAGACAATAACAATGAGCAGTTCTTC.

The V and J genes are TRBV4-1 and TRBJ2-5; 8 bases map to TRBD2. The V gene's germline CDR1 is MGHRA and CDR2 YSYEKL. Trimming at V came to 0 bases and at J to 5 bases, leaving 11 bases not matched to a gene. The CDR3 extends over 17 amino acids. The CDR3 reads CASSQEPGGPGGETQYF. The CDR3 nucleotides are TGCGCCAGCAGCCAAGAGCCGGGAGGGCCGGGCGGGGAGACCCAGTACTTC.

The chain employs TRBV28 and TRBJ1-5; 7 bases agree with TRBD1. Germline-derived CDR1 and CDR2 are MDHEN and SYDVKM. V dropped 3 bases and J dropped 2; count of bases not matched to a gene: 1. This CDR3 has 14 amino acids. This chain's CDR3 is CASSFDRGNQPQHF. The DNA of the CDR3 is TGTGCCAGCAGTTTTGACAGGGGCAATCAGCCCCAGCATTTT. Together with reference TRBV28 and TRBJ1-5, the CDR3 gives the full variable domain: DVKVTQSSRYLVKRTGEKVFLECVQDMDHENMFWYRQDPGLGLRLIYFSYDVKMKEKGDIPEGYSVSREKKERFSLILESASTNQTSMYLCASSFDRGNQPQHFGDGTRLSIL.

The V call is TRBV6-5, the J call TRBJ1-5, with D unresolved. Germline assignment: CDR1 MNHEY and CDR2 SVGAGI. Trimming left V 0 bases short and J 9 bases short, with 9 bases between. The CDR3 consists of 13 residues. CDR3 region: CASSYSTVGPQHF. Here the CDR3 DNA reads TGTGCCAGCAGTTACTCGACTGTCGGGCCCCAGCATTTT.

The chain employs TRBV2 and TRBJ1-6, with D unresolved. V lost 8 bases and J lost 10, with 15 bases in between. The germline CDR1 and CDR2 sequences are SNHLY and FYNNEI. The CDR3 runs to 13 residues. CDR3 residues: CASLNFERSPLHF. The CDR3 nucleotides are TGTGCCAGCTTAAACTTCGAACGGTCACCCCTCCACTTT.

The chain links TRBV29-1 to TRBJ2-5; D gene unclear. Trimming took 5 bases from V and 3 from J, leaving 10 bases between them. The CDR3 spans 12 residues. CDR1 is SQVTM, CDR2 ANQGSEA, per germline. In DNA, the CDR3 is TGCAGCGTTAATCTGAGAAAAGAGACCCAGTACTTC. Translated, it gives CSVNLRKETQYF.

The chain combines TRBV5-4 with TRBJ1-1; 8 nucleotides match TRBD1. The CDR3 is made up of 15 amino acids. Unmatched junction bases numbered 3, after V lost 2 bases and J lost 0 bases. Germline V lookup: CDR1 SGHNT, CDR2 YYREEE (reference sequence). The CDR3 sequence is CASSFWTGLNTEAFF. In DNA, the CDR3 is TGTGCCAGCAGCTTCTGGACAGGGCTGAACACTGAAGCTTTCTTT.

DNA for the CDR3: TGCGCCAGCAGCTACAGCAACACTGAAGCTTTCTTT. Translation gives CASSYSNTEAFF. V gene TRBV5-1 combines with J gene TRBJ1-1; D uncertain. Per the germline V gene, CDR1 is SGHRS and CDR2 is YFSETQ. V lost 3 bases, J lost 2 bases, and 5 bases lay in between. The CDR3 extends over 12 amino acids.

This clone was observed a single time. This chain links TRBV28 with TRBJ1-2; TRBD1 is a possible D gene (6 bases). Germline V gives CDR1 MDHEN, CDR2 SYDVKM. There are 17 residues in the CDR3. V was cut by 8 bases and J by 1 base, with 23 bases left in between. The CDR3 region is CASESGASRTSNYGYTF. The CDR3 DNA is TGTGCCAGCGAGTCAGGGGCCTCTAGAACTAGTAACTATGGCTACACCTTC.

The CDR3 loop reads CASSQDLSGGSYEQYF. The CDR3, as DNA: TGCGCCAGCAGCCAAGATCTGAGCGGGGGATCCTACGAGCAGTACTTC. This chain uses TRBV4-3 with TRBJ2-7, with TRBD2 matching over 8 bases. V shed 0 bases and J 1 base; nucleotides not matched to a gene: 5. CDR3 length: 16 amino acids. Germline CDR1 LGHNA, CDR2 YSLEER.

This chain links TRBV15 with TRBJ1-6; the D is unclear. This CDR3 region has 13 residues. Trimming removed 0 bases from V and 9 bases from J, with 6 bases in between. The germline V gene has CDR1 LNHNV and CDR2 YYDKDF (reference sequence). The CDR3 is CATSREGSSPLHF. CDR3 DNA sequence: TGTGCCACCAGCAGAGAGGGGAGTTCACCCCTCCACTTT.

The chain combines TRBV7-2 with TRBJ2-7; 10 nucleotides match TRBD2. The CDR3 spans 16 residues. The trim removed 6 bases at V and 3 bases at J, leaving 11 bases unmatched. Germline values: CDR1 SGHTA, CDR2 FQGNSA. CDR3 nucleotide sequence: TGTGCCAGCAGTCCGGGGGCTAGCGGGAGTATCTACGAGCAGTACTTC. Amino acids: CASSPGASGSIYEQYF.

The chain has TRBV6-5 and TRBJ2-4; D possibly corresponds to TRBD2 (5 bases). V shed 10 bases and J shed 6 bases, with 19 bases lying between them. In germline, CDR1 is MNHEY, CDR2 SVGAGI. This CDR3 has 14 amino acids. DNA of the CDR3: TGTGCCACTATCCTAACGGGAAGCGGAAACATTCAGTACTTC. The encoded protein is CATILTGSGNIQYF.

V usage is TRBV28 and J usage is TRBJ2-3; a possible D gene is TRBD1 (5 bases). The germline CDR1 and CDR2 sequences are MDHEN and SYDVKM. Trimming left V 3 bases short and J 3 bases short, with 13 bases between. CDR3 length equals 15 residues. The CDR3 protein is CASSFVGQGTDTQYF. DNA for the CDR3: TGTGCCAGCAGTTTCGTGGGGCAGGGAACAGATACGCAGTATTTT.

This chain links TRBV7-9 with TRBJ1-5; 10 bases are shared with TRBD1. Germline V gene data show CDR1 as SEHNR and CDR2 as FQNEAQ (reference sequence). V was pared by 4 bases and J by 4 bases, with 4 bases of the junction left unmatched. CDR3 length: 15 amino acids. CDR3 protein: CASSSTGQGNQPQHF. The CDR3 nucleotides are TGTGCCAGCAGCTCTACGGGACAGGGGAATCAGCCCCAGCATTTT.